These T cell receptor beta chains were read from a single sample in a study of T cell responses to AZD1222 COVID-19 vaccine. Assay: immunoSEQ multiplex PCR; the TCRdb copy retains only in-frame clones and omits some. The sample lists 150,000 to 200,000 clones; roughly 92% were seen once. Sequences were derived from peripheral blood, sampled on day 0 of AZD1222 vaccination. These receptors were obtained from an adult in good health. CDR3s include the opening cysteine and the closing phenylalanine or tryptophan. D genes are given only for firm matches. Only some rows state a clone size, as once, few, many or a class for expanded clones.

.,TRBV4-1,few,TRBJ1-1,TGCGCCAGCAGCCAAGAGACAGTCGCGAACACTGAAGCTTTCTTT,CASSQETVANTEAFF
.,TRBV28,.,TRBJ2-3,TGTGCCAGCAGTTTATGGGGGCCAGGAGATACGCAGTATTTT,CASSLWGPGDTQYF
TRBD1,TRBV4-1,.,TRBJ1-1,TGCGCCAGCAGCCATTGGACAGGGGACACTGAAGCTTTCTTT,CASSHWTGDTEAFF
TRBD2,TRBV19,once,TRBJ2-7,TGTGCCAGTAGTAATGTGGGCGGGAGCTCCTACGAGCAGTACTTC,CASSNVGGSSYEQYF
.,TRBV30,.,TRBJ1-1,TGTGCCTGGGAGGGCCAGAACACTGAAGCTTTCTTT,CAWEGQNTEAFF
.,TRBV2,.,TRBJ1-2,TGTGCCAGCAGTGTAGAGGCAAACTATGGCTACACCTTC,CASSVEANYGYTF
.,TRBV2,.,TRBJ2-7,TGTGCCAGCATCCAAGAGACATTGACCTACGAGCAGTACTTC,CASIQETLTYEQYF
TRBD1,TRBV4-3,once,TRBJ1-2,TGCGCCAGCAGCCTTGATAGGACAGGGCCTGGCTACACCTTC,CASSLDRTGPGYTF
TRBD2,TRBV6-1,.,TRBJ2-3,TGTGCCAGCAGTGAAGTTCCTAGCGGGAGCACAGATACGCAGTATTTT,CASSEVPSGSTDTQYF
.,TRBV11-2,.,TRBJ1-1,TGTGCCAGCAGCCGCGGGGGGCTTGATTTAGACACTGAAGCTTTCTTT,CASSRGGLDLDTEAFF
TRBD1,TRBV4-3,.,TRBJ2-2,TGCGCCAGCAGCCAAGAATGGACAGGGGGCTTGGCCGGGGAGCTGTTTTTT,CASSQEWTGGLAGELFF
.,TRBV2,.,TRBJ2-3,TGTGCCAGCAGTCCCACGATAGCCGGCACAGATACGCAGTATTTT,CASSPTIAGTDTQYF
.,TRBV12-3/TRBV12-4,.,TRBJ1-2,TGTGCCAGCAGTTTTAACGGGGTCGCTGGCTACACCTTC,CASSFNGVAGYTF
TRBD1,TRBV7-2,.,TRBJ1-6,TGTGCCAGCAGCTTCGGACAGGAGAGGCGATCTCTCCACTTT,CASSFGQERRSLHF
.,TRBV7-9,.,TRBJ1-2,TGTGCCAGCAGTCCCCCGCGGGAGAACTATGGCTACACCTTC,CASSPPRENYGYTF
.,TRBV24-1,.,TRBJ1-2,TGTGCCACCAGTGGGGTTTTGGTGAACTATGGCTACACCTTC,CATSGVLVNYGYTF
TRBD1,TRBV10-3,.,TRBJ1-1,TGTGCCATCAGCCGTCCCGGGACAGGGATCGGGACTGAAGCTTTCTTT,CAISRPGTGIGTEAFF
.,TRBV5-6,.,TRBJ1-6,TGTGCCAGCAGCTTGGTCCATCTCAGGGACACATATAATTCACCCCTCCACTTT,CASSLVHLRDTYNSPLHF
.,TRBV10-3,.,TRBJ1-2,TGTGCCATCAGTGAGTTCCAGGGTACCAACTATGGCTACACCTTC,CAISEFQGTNYGYTF
.,TRBV5-1,once,TRBJ1-3,TGCGCCAGCAGCCAGGGTTACTCTGGAAACACCATATATTTT,CASSQGYSGNTIYF
.,TRBV7-2,few,TRBJ1-2,TGTGCCAGCAGCTTAATATCGTGGGGGCGGGGGAACTATGGCTACACCTTC,CASSLISWGRGNYGYTF
.,TRBV11-2,.,TRBJ2-5,TGTGCCAGCAGCTGGACAGAAGAGACCCAGTACTTC,CASSWTEETQYF